The 9 T cell receptor beta chains below all came from one sample that was sequenced in a study of T-cell memory formation after mild COVID-19. Via MiXCR, TCRdb re-called the 5' RACE reads, giving one row per CDR3 protein. The table includes around 320,000 distinct CDR3 sequences, 28% detected once. Sequenced material: PBMCs or a T cell subset sorted from them (not recorded which). All receptors come from an adult woman who had mild COVID-19 (a few samples of this study predate the infection). Cell type and time point are not known.

This clonotype was seen more than once but under ten times. This may stem from a read error, because a much larger clone lies one nucleotide away. The chain joins TRBV7-8 to TRBJ2-2; D perhaps matches TRBD1 (6 bases). This CDR3 has 12 amino acids. Germline V gene data show CDR1 as SGHVS and CDR2 as FQNEAQ. V was cut by 4 bases and J by 6 bases, with 6 bases left in between. CDR3 DNA sequence: TGTGCCAGCAGCTCAGGGGCCGGGGAGCTGTTTTTT. Translating gives CASSSGAGELFF.

This chain links TRBV6-2 or TRBV6-3 with TRBJ2-7; 7 nucleotides line up with TRBD1. CDR1 and CDR2 (germline): MNHEY, SVGEGT. The CDR3 is 11 amino acids. The CDR3 DNA sequence: TGTGGGACAGGACCCCCCTACGAGCAGTACTTC. This encodes CGTGPPYEQYF.

In this sample, this clonotype turned up a few times. This chain uses TRBV6-5 with TRBJ1-6, with D possibly being TRBD1 (6 bases). The CDR3 is made up of 15 amino acids. Trimming took off 4 bases at V and 6 bases at J, with 13 bases between the two ends. The germline gives CDR1 MNHEY, CDR2 SVGAGI. CDR3 residues: CASSFTRQANSPLHF. In nucleotides, the CDR3 is TGTGCCAGCAGTTTTACGCGACAGGCTAATTCACCCCTCCACTTT.

This chain connects TRBV28 to TRBJ2-7; 7 bases line up with TRBD1. V shed 6 bases, J shed 3 bases, and the junction held 11 bases outside the gene matches. The CDR3 is 15 residues long. Germline V lookup: CDR1 MDHEN, CDR2 SYDVKM. CDR3 in DNA: TGTGCCAGCAGGAATCCCACAGGGGTCGGCTACGAGCAGTACTTC. Translated, it gives CASRNPTGVGYEQYF.

This clonotype has a handful of counts. This chain connects TRBV10-3 to TRBJ2-1; a weak D match, TRBD2 (6 bases). CDR1 is ENHRY, CDR2 SYGVKD, per germline. V lost 3 bases, J lost 2 bases, and 11 bases lay in between. This CDR3 comprises 15 residues. CDR3 coding DNA: TGTGCCATCAGTGATGGGGGGTACCCCTACAATGAGCAGTTCTTC. This sequence encodes CAISDGGYPYNEQFF.

The rearrangement joins TRBV20-1 to TRBJ2-3, with a possible D match to TRBD2 (6 bases). The CDR3 spans 19 residues. The germline V gene has CDR1 DFQATT and CDR2 SNEGSKA (reference sequence). V gave up 0 bases and J gave up 2 bases, with 24 bases separating them. The CDR3 loop reads CSARDRVPRGGEDTDTQYF. CDR3 coding DNA: TGCAGTGCTAGAGATCGGGTCCCTCGGGGCGGGGAAGACACAGATACGCAGTATTTT.

The V and J genes are TRBV7-8 and TRBJ2-7; D ambiguous. Trimming removed 5 bases at V and 1 base at J, with 6 bases between. The germline V gene has CDR1 SGHVS and CDR2 FQNEAQ. The CDR3 extends over 12 amino acids. CDR3 in amino acids: CASSNPSYEQYF. The CDR3, as DNA: TGTGCCAGCAGCAACCCGTCCTACGAGCAGTACTTC.

The chain recombines TRBV5-8 with TRBJ1-5; no firm D call. Trimming left V 1 base short and J 0 bases short, with 20 bases between. The CDR3 totals 19 residues. Per germline, CDR1 SGHTS and CDR2 YDEGEE. As DNA, the CDR3 is TGTGCCAGCAGCTTGAGAAGCCTACGGCGGTCCTATAGCAATCAGCCCCAGCATTTT. Translation: CASSLRSLRRSYSNQPQHF.

The chain has TRBV7-9 and TRBJ2-3; possibly TRBD2 for D (5 bases). Germline-derived CDR1 and CDR2 are SEHNR and FQNEAQ (reference sequence). The CDR3 has 16 amino acids. V shed 5 bases and J shed 3 bases, with 18 bases lying between them. The CDR3 is CASSAGQLEGTDTQYF. CDR3 sequence (DNA): TGTGCCAGCAGCGCCGGGCAACTCGAGGGTACAGATACGCAGTATTTT.